The clone carrying this TCR beta chain was seen repeatedly, ten times or more. The antigen is not known. Constant-region reverse primers amplified full-length variable regions, followed by semi-nested Nested Universal Primer A PCR. MiXCR, applied by TCRdb to the 5' RACE reads, yields one record per CDR3 protein. This table has about 43,000 distinct CDR3 sequences, roughly 20% appearing once. The germline V and J ends were trimmed by 0 bases and 5 bases, with 13 bases remaining between them. CDR3 length: 15 amino acids. CDR1 is SGDLS, CDR2 YYNGEE, per germline. Overall study findings and caveats: Larger-cohort validation covered only one TCR beta V-J rearrangement. Tumor memory CD4+ T cell TCR gene usage clustered with blood and lymph node memory CD4+ cells and lymph node naive CD4+ cells. Tumor Treg TCRs overlapped most with tumor naive CD4+ cells.

The sorted Tregs were CD4+CD25+CD127-/low cells. The gene calls are TRBV9 and TRBJ2-3; D unclear. This TCR derives from a female donor with breast cancer. Sequenced input: Tregs sorted from a lymph node. CDR3 residues: CASSVDSNQLDTQYF. The CDR3 DNA reads TGTGCCAGCAGCGTAGATTCTAACCAACTAGATACGCAGTATTTT.